These 8 T cell receptor beta chains came from one sample sequenced in a study of shared clonotypes between healthy human individuals. Only in-frame clones appear in the TCRdb table, and some are missing; sequencing was by immunoSEQ multiplex PCR. The sample shows about 690,000 clones, around 91% of them seen only once. The sample taken for sequencing was memory CD8+ T cells from PBMCs. The subset: CD45RO+ cells pooled with CCR7-negative TemRA cells. All receptors derive from a man in his late teens or twenties in good health. Some clones in this sample may be carry-over from other donors' samples.

The V call is TRBV7-6, the J call TRBJ2-7; D perhaps matches TRBD2 (6 bases). This CDR3 spans 18 amino acids. With 5 bases removed from V and 0 bases from J, the gap between germline ends came to 23 bases. The germline gives CDR1 SGHVS, CDR2 FNYEAQ. The CDR3 DNA is TGTGCCAGCAGCGCGGGACGGCCTAGCCCTTTCACCTCCTACGAGCAGTACTTC. Protein: CASSAGRPSPFTSYEQYF.

CDR3 bases: TGCAGCGTTGTGGGAGACAGGGGAAAGGCCGAGCAGTACTTC. This codes for CSVVGDRGKAEQYF. The chain is built from TRBV29-1 and TRBJ2-7, with TRBD1 identical over 8 bases. Germline trimming cut 4 bases from V and 6 bases from J; bases unmatched to any gene: 11. This CDR3 spans 14 amino acids. Germline V gives CDR1 SQVTM, CDR2 ANQGSEA.

The CDR3 protein is CASSSGGTEAFF. CDR3 coding DNA: TGTGCCAGCAGCTCTGGGGGCACTGAAGCTTTCTTT. The chain combines TRBV9 with TRBJ1-1; a possible D gene is TRBD1 (5 bases). CDR1 is SGDLS, CDR2 YYNGEE, per germline. Trimming took off 4 bases at V and 4 bases at J, with 8 bases between the two ends. The length of the CDR3 is 12 residues. The entire variable domain, with the rest obtained from reference TRBV9 and TRBJ1-1, is as follows: DSGVTQTPKHLITATGQRVTLRCSPRSGDLSVYWYQQSLDQGLQFLIQYYNGEERAKGNILERFSAQQFPDLHSELNLSSLELGDSALYFCASSSGGTEAFFGQGTRLTVV.

The chain joins TRBV27 to TRBJ2-3; 8 bases align to TRBD1. In germline, CDR1 is MNHEY, CDR2 SMNVEV (reference sequence). CDR3 length: 19 amino acids. After removal of 4 bases from V and 0 bases from J, the junction contained 15 bases not matched to a gene. The CDR3, as DNA: TGTGCCAGCAGTTCAGACAGGGCAGGGGGCGGACTTAGCACAGATACGCAGTATTTT. It codes for CASSSDRAGGGLSTDTQYF.

With respect to this clone: In the same sample, other DNA sequences code for this CDR3. The rearrangement joins TRBV6-5 to TRBJ1-1; 7 nucleotides line up with TRBD1. With 5 bases clipped from V and 4 bases from J, the junction kept 7 bases outside the gene matches. From germline, CDR1 is MNHEY and CDR2 SVGAGI. The CDR3 runs to 14 residues. The CDR3 reads CASSPGGEGTEAFF. In DNA form, the CDR3 reads TGTGCCAGCAGTCCAGGGGGAGAGGGCACTGAAGCTTTCTTT.

In the case of this clone: This CDR3 is also generated by other DNA sequences in the sample. The chain uses TRBV19 and TRBJ2-3; D remains unclear. The V end was cut by 3 bases, the J end by 0 bases, with 4 bases between. The CDR3 consists of 13 residues. Germline V gene sequence: CDR1 LNHDA, CDR2 SQIVND (reference sequence). Here the CDR3 reads CASSIASTDTQYF. The DNA of the CDR3 is TGTGCCAGTAGTATTGCGAGCACAGATACGCAGTATTTT. Complete variable domain (other parts from reference TRBV19 and TRBJ2-3): DGGITQSPKYLFRKEGQNVTLSCEQNLNHDAMYWYRQDPGQGLRLIYYSQIVNDFQKGDIAEGYSVSREKKESFPLTVTSAQKNPTAFYLCASSIASTDTQYFGPGTRLTVL.

This clone was seen once. The V and J genes are TRBV11-3 and TRBJ2-1; D unresolved. Trimming took 1 base from V and 6 from J, leaving 7 bases between them. This CDR3 is built from 13 residues. The V gene's germline CDR1 is SGHNT and CDR2 YENEEA. The CDR3 DNA is TGTGCCAGCAGCTTAGCTCCTAGCAATGAGCAGTTCTTC. It encodes CASSLAPSNEQFF.

This clone appeared once. This chain links TRBV19 with TRBJ1-1; no reliable D call. The CDR3 is made up of 13 amino acids. Germline V gene sequence: CDR1 LNHDA, CDR2 SQIVND (reference sequence). The germline V and J ends were trimmed by 5 bases and 1 base, with 8 bases remaining between them. CDR3 amino acids: CASSLSKNTEAFF. The CDR3 DNA sequence: TGTGCCAGTAGTCTTTCAAAGAACACTGAAGCTTTCTTT.